A single sample is the source of the 6 T cell receptor beta chains below, sequenced in a study of T cell responses to AZD1222 COVID-19 vaccine. Generated by immunoSEQ multiplex PCR, the TCRdb table keeps only in-frame clones and is missing some. The sample lists about 150,000 clones; 85% to 95% were seen once. The sequences come from peripheral blood, collected on day 0 of AZD1222 vaccination. The receptors come from an adult in good health.

This chain joins TRBV6-5 and TRBJ2-7; D is unclear. The CDR3 consists of 11 residues. V was pared by 7 bases and J by 6 bases, with 10 bases between. Germline lookup yields CDR1 MNHEY and CDR2 SVGAGI. The CDR3 DNA reads as TGTGCCAGCATTCGAGGCTTCGAGCAGTACTTC. This sequence encodes CASIRGFEQYF.

The chain is built from TRBV28 and TRBJ1-2, with D maybe TRBD1 (5 bases). This CDR3 spans 15 amino acids. Germline CDR1 MDHEN, CDR2 SYDVKM. Trimming removed 2 bases at V and 4 bases at J, with 14 bases between. The CDR3 here is CASSLGLGGSYGYTF. CDR3 in DNA: TGTGCCAGCAGTTTAGGTCTCGGGGGTAGCTATGGCTACACCTTC.

The chain combines TRBV6-5 with TRBJ1-4, with D possibly TRBD1 on 5 matching bases. Germline V gives CDR1 MNHEY, CDR2 SVGAGI. This CDR3 region has 15 residues. The ends were cut back, 3 bases at V and 0 bases at J, with 8 bases in the middle. CDR3 residues: CASSYRGPTNEKLFF. As DNA, the CDR3 is TGTGCCAGCAGTTATAGGGGACCAACTAATGAAAAACTGTTTTTT.

This rearrangement joins TRBV30 to TRBJ1-4; 10 bases are shared with TRBD1. Germline values: CDR1 GTSNPN, CDR2 SVGIG (reference sequence). Trimming took 7 bases from V and 2 from J; bases not matched to a gene: 7. This CDR3 spans 15 amino acids. CDR3 protein: CAFRTGGLTNEKLFF. CDR3 sequence (DNA): TGTGCCTTCCGGACAGGGGGGTTGACTAATGAAAAACTGTTTTTT.

The chain links TRBV7-9 to TRBJ1-1, with D uncertain. Trimming removed 7 bases at V and 7 bases at J, with 13 bases between. Germline V gene lookup returns CDR1 SEHNR and CDR2 FQNEAQ (reference sequence). The CDR3 has 12 amino acids. The CDR3 sequence is CASNIRELEAFF. DNA of the CDR3: TGTGCCAGCAACATTAGGGAGCTTGAAGCTTTCTTT.

The CDR3 DNA reads TGTGCCAGCAGGACGATAGGGGCCTATGGCTACACCTTC. Amino acid sequence: CASRTIGAYGYTF. This chain uses TRBV6-5 with TRBJ1-2, with D maybe TRBD1 (5 bases). The V end was cut by 6 bases, the J end by 4 bases, with 12 bases between. The CDR3 runs 13 residues. Germline V gene lookup returns CDR1 MNHEY and CDR2 SVGAGI.